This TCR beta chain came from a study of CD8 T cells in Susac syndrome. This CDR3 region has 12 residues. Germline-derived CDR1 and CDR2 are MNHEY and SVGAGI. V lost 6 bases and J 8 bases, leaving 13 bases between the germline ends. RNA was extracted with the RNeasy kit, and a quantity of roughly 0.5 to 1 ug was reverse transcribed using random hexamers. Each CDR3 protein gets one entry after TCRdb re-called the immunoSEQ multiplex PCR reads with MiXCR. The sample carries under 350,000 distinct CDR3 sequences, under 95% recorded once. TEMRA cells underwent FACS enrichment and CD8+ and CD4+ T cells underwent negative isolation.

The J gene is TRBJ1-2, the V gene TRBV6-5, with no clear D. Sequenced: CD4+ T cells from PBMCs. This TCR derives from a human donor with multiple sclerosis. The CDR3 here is CASSSTGHGYTF. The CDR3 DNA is TGTGCCAGCAGCTCAACGGGTCACGGCTACACCTTC.